The T cell receptor (beta chain) under discussion was sequenced for a study of stem cell transplantation in POMP-related autoinflammatory disease. Study overall: Hypothesis: faulty thymoproteasomes impair CD8+ T-cell selection, skewing TRB repertoires. Study findings and constraints: In patients with PRAID, every analyzed T-cell subset tended to show lower diversity and higher clonality.

The V gene end was trimmed by 5 bases and the J gene end by 5 bases; junction bases not matched to a gene: 8. The CDR3 sequence is 14 residues long. CDR1 is SGHDT, CDR2 YYEEEE, per germline. Measured with immunoSEQ multiplex PCR; TCRdb has only the in-frame clones, and not every one. Among 4,700 or so clones, approximately 92% were seen once, and the ten largest hold 2% to 3%. Of note for this clone: Its antigen is unidentified.

Prominent immunodeficiency with autoinflammation defined PRAID. This specimen was CD8+ T cells from PBMCs, taken after stem cell transplantation. This sequence originates from a human patient with POMP-related autoinflammation and immune dysregulation (PRAID). The graft donor may have contributed some T cells. The V and J genes are TRBV5-6 and TRBJ2-5; 8 nucleotides align to TRBD1. The CDR3 nucleotides are TGTGCCAGCAGTTCGCGGACAGGGCCGGAGACCCAGTACTTC. The encoded protein is CASSSRTGPETQYF.